This TCR beta chain is from a study of shared clonotypes between healthy human individuals (dated by TCRdb to 2019 to 2021). For context, the study as a whole: The cohort comprised two women and a few men aged 18 to 49 years. For each donor, three plates each were used for CD4 naive and CD4 memory, two plates were used for CD8 naive, and one plate was used for CD8 memory. To estimate repertoire size and how much clonotypes are shared between individuals, the study performed deep sequencing of blood TCR repertoires from about five healthy adults. Libraries were prepared and TCR repertoires were sequenced by different laboratories using diverse techniques, in order to increase sequencing depth and limit assay-specific biases. Between about 0.94 and 8.9 billion PBMCs per donor were obtained by leukapheresis.

CD8 naive samples were CD45RO-negative cells positively selected for CCR7, giving a CD45RA+CCR7+ population that excluded TemRA cells. Healthy HIV-negative adults with no recently reported acute infections or vaccinations were included as donors. Every donor was a Caucasian adult living in Nashville, Tennessee, USA. Blood was obtained by leukapheresis, after which PBMCs were separated by Ficoll-Histopaque density gradient centrifugation and cryopreserved in liquid nitrogen vapor phase. Analytical flow cytometry was used to check the purity and quantity of each magnetically sorted T cell population. Genomic DNA was isolated from every sorted fraction and measured by UV absorbance on a Nanodrop 2000c. The CDR3 has 14 amino acids, counting the end cysteine and phenylalanine. The entry retains the CDR3 DNA only, 42 bases that are in frame from base 1. V sheds 4 bases and J sheds 5 bases, leaving 15 bases between their ends. CDR1 SGHVT and CDR2 SQSDAQ were looked up in the germline V gene.

Summary of the overall study and its limitations: Based on pairwise subsampling, the degree of clonotype sharing among donors was expected to be affected by sequencing depth. Sampling was limited to blood, and TCR repertoires in tissue likely differ from TCR repertoires in blood. Higher generation probabilities were observed for clonotypes shared by all four sorted-subset donors than for non-shared clonotypes. Rarefaction of sorted-subset datasets indicated incomplete sequencing despite the large sequencing depth. Larger estimated clonotype richness was generally found for naive subsets than for memory subsets. The small number of donors limited the genetic and exposure-history diversity represented. When four donors were compared, the shared fraction of clonotypes was about 5% for naive CD4, about 4% for naive CD8, more than 2% for memory CD4, and 0.3% to 0.5% for memory CD8.

This clone was observed a single time. Its cognate antigen has yet to be identified. One base away there is no much larger clone; base qualities are not given. Using the deep immunoSEQ assay, TCR CDR3 regions were amplified from genomic DNA by multiplex PCR. Extracted genomic DNA from each cell subset was distributed evenly across all wells of several immunoSEQ 96-well plates, and each plate was treated as a replicate. For sorted subsets, each replicate PCR was loaded with roughly 0.2 ug genomic DNA, equivalent to 32,000 or so T cell genomes. Purified libraries were quantified with a Qubit 3.0 fluorometer, sized on a Bioanalyzer 2100, and re-quantified with the KAPA Library Quantification kit. Every immunoSEQ 96-well plate was sequenced on a dedicated single-read 150-cycle Illumina NextSeq 550 flow cell. As for the original processing: The immunoSEQ output contained only junctional sequences without quality scores, so filtering could not match that applied to full-length reads. To assign V/J genes and CDR3, sequences were annotated using PyIR, a Python wrapper for IgBLAST v1.9, with IMGT germline references. Reads were removed for weak V/J assignments (E-value above 1e-6), missing CDR3, stop codons, out-of-frame junctions, or ambiguous translated residues. V3J clonotypes were defined as sequences sharing the same inferred V gene, J gene, and CDR3 amino acid sequence. Percentage overlap between repertoires was calculated by dividing the number of shared unique clonotypes by the size of the smaller repertoire. Richness of each repertoire was evaluated using RTK rarefaction, the Chao1 estimator, and Recon v2.1 estimates of unobserved clonotypes. Generation probabilities were computed with OLGA for all TCRbeta clonotypes obtained by the gDNA method from a few donors. Not all clones reach the TCRdb copy of this immuneACCESS table, which keeps in-frame sequences only. Checked studies attribute under half of the gap to unresolved V genes and leave the rest unexplained. V, J and clone size are those of that table, while D and trimming were read from the DNA. The sample has hundreds of thousands of clones on record, about 92% of them singletons. 24% of the sample is in the top ten clones.

The sample consisted of naive CD8+ T cells sorted from blood. What this sample's cell subset or site label stands for: CD45RA+CCR7+. The sequence joins TRBV7-4 to TRBJ2-7, and possibly TRBD1, on 5 matching bases. The origin of this receptor is a man younger than 45 in good health. At the DNA level, the sequence is TGTGCCAGCAGCTGTATGGGGCTCTTGGACGAGCAGTACTTC. This translates into CASSCMGLLDEQYF.